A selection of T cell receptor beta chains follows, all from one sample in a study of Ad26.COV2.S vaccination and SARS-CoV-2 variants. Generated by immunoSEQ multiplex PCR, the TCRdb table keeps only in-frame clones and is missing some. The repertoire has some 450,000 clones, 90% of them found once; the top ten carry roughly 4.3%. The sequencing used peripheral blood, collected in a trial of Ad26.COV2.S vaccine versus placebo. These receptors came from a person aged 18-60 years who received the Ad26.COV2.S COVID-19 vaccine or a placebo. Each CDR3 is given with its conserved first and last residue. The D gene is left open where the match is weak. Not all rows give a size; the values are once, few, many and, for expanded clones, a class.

TGTGCCAGCAGCTCCTCTATGTCTAGCCTCGAGCAGTACTTC,CASSSSMSSLEQYF,TRBV6-2/TRBV6-3,.,TRBJ2-7,.
TGCGCCAGCAGACGCGGATCTTTAGAGCAGTACTTC,CASRRGSLEQYF,TRBV5-1,.,TRBJ2-7,.
TGTGCCAGTAGTACCGCGGGGGCAAACCTCGGAAACACCATATATTTT,CASSTAGANLGNTIYF,TRBV19,.,TRBJ1-3,.
TGTGCCAGCAGTCCTCTCAGTACGCCACCCGGGGAGCTGTTTTTT,CASSPLSTPPGELFF,TRBV6-5,.,TRBJ2-2,.
TGTGCCAGCAGGAGACAGTCCGGGTCACCCCTCCACTTT,CASRRQSGSPLHF,TRBV28,.,TRBJ1-6,.
TGTGCCAGCAGCCCCCCCCGGGAGGGAGATACGCAGTATTTT,CASSPPREGDTQYF,TRBV13,TRBD2,TRBJ2-3,once
TGTGCCAGCAGCCTAGAGGCCGGGGGGCAATACTATGGCTACACCTTC,CASSLEAGGQYYGYTF,TRBV5-6,.,TRBJ1-2,.
TGTGCCAGCAGCTTAGAAGCGTCCGAGGCCTACGAGCAGTACTTC,CASSLEASEAYEQYF,TRBV7-6,.,TRBJ2-7,.
TGCGCCAGCAGCTTGTATTGGCGGGGGGGCGTTTCCTCCTACAATGAGCAGTTCTTC,CASSLYWRGGVSSYNEQFF,TRBV5-1,TRBD2,TRBJ2-1,.
TGCGCCAGCAGCCTTGAGACTAGCGGGGTTGGGAGCAATGAGCAGTTCTTC,CASSLETSGVGSNEQFF,TRBV5-1,TRBD2,TRBJ2-1,.
TGTGCCAGCAGCGTTAGCGGGCACGGGTCCTGGACGCAGTATTTT,CASSVSGHGSWTQYF,TRBV11-1,TRBD2,TRBJ2-3,.
TGTGCCATCAGTGAGTCCCGCTTAGCGGGAGAGGGTGAGCAGTTCTTC,CAISESRLAGEGEQFF,TRBV10-3,TRBD2,TRBJ2-1,.
TGTGCTAGTGGTTTGGGGTTGGGGGACTCCTACGAGCAGTACTTC,CASGLGLGDSYEQYF,TRBV12-5,.,TRBJ2-7,.
TGTGCCAGCAGTGGGTCAGGGTGGGTAGGTAACACTGAAGCTTTCTTT,CASSGSGWVGNTEAFF,TRBV28,.,TRBJ1-1,.
TGTGCCAGCAGCCCCGCTCCGACAGGAGGGAGACCCCTCCACTTT,CASSPAPTGGRPLHF,TRBV7-9,.,TRBJ1-6,few
TGTGCCAGTAGTATCGGGGCGGGAGGGCCCTCCTACAATGAGCAGTTCTTC,CASSIGAGGPSYNEQFF,TRBV19,TRBD2,TRBJ2-1,.
TGTGCCAGCAGCTCTCTGACTAGGTCAGATACGCAGTATTTT,CASSSLTRSDTQYF,TRBV5-4,.,TRBJ2-3,.
TGTGCCAGCAGTTTAGCCAGGGGAGCCTACGAGCAGTACTTC,CASSLARGAYEQYF,TRBV27,.,TRBJ2-7,.
TGTGCCAGCAGTGTGCGGGGGTCCCACGAGCAGTACTTC,CASSVRGSHEQYF,TRBV2,TRBD2,TRBJ2-7,.
TGTGCCAGCAGCTTGGGTGCAGTCGTGGGGGCAACTAATGAAAAACTGTTTTTT,CASSLGAVVGATNEKLFF,TRBV5-6,.,TRBJ1-4,.
TGTGCCAGTAGTCGATCCGGACAGGTAACCTACAATGAGCAGTTCTTC,CASSRSGQVTYNEQFF,TRBV19,TRBD1,TRBJ2-1,.
TGTGCCAGCAGAGTGAATCCCCCAGGGTGGGAGCGGGAGGGAAGCAATGAGCAGTTCTTC,CASRVNPPGWEREGSNEQFF,TRBV2,TRBD2,TRBJ2-1,.
TGTGCCAGTAGTATCGGCGGGGCTGAAGCTTTCTTT,CASSIGGAEAFF,TRBV19,.,TRBJ1-1,.
TGCGCCAGCCTCGGGACTGGGGGTACAGATACGCAGTATTTT,CASLGTGGTDTQYF,TRBV5-1,.,TRBJ2-3,.
TGTGCCCACTCGCCCGCGGGAAGGACAGATACGCAGTATTTT,CAHSPAGRTDTQYF,TRBV2,.,TRBJ2-3,.